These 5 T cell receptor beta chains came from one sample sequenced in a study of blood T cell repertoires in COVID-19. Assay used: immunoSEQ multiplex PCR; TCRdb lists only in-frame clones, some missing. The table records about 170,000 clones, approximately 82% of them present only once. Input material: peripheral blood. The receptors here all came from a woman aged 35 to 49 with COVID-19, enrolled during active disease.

The CDR3 nucleotides are TGTGCCAGCAGTGAGGTGGTAGGGGGCTCAGGCTACACCTTC. Its translation is CASSEVVGGSGYTF. The gene calls are TRBV2 and TRBJ1-2, with TRBD1 identical over 7 bases. V lost 3 bases and J lost 8; bases outside the gene matches: 9. CDR3 size: 14 residues. Germline CDR1 is SNHLY and CDR2 is FYNNEI.

CDR3 sequence (DNA): TGTGCCACCAATCCAGGGGCCTCCTACAATGAGCAGTTCTTC. This sequence encodes CATNPGASYNEQFF. The chain has TRBV5-4 and TRBJ2-1; TRBD1 is a possible D gene (6 bases). From germline, CDR1 is SGHNT and CDR2 YYREEE (reference sequence). V was pared by 9 bases and J by 0 bases, with 13 bases between. The CDR3 sequence is 14 residues long.

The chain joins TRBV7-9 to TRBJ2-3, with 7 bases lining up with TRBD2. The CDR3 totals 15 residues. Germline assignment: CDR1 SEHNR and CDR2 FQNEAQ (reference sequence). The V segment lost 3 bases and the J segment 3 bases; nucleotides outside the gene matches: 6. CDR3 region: CASSFGRGRTDTQYF. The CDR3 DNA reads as TGTGCCAGCAGCTTCGGGCGGGGGAGGACAGATACGCAGTATTTT. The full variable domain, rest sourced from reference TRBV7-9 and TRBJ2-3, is DTGVSQNPRHKITKRGQNVTFRCDPISEHNRLYWYRQTLGQGPEFLTYFQNEAQLEKSRLLSDRFSAERPKGSFSTLEIQRTEQGDSAMYLCASSFGRGRTDTQYFGPGTRLTVL.

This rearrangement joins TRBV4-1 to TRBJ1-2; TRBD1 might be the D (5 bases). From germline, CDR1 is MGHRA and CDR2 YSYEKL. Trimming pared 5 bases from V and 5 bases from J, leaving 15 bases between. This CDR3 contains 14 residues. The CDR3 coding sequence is TGCGCCAGCAGCAAGCGGGACGCGGGGTATGGCTACACCTTC. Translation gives CASSKRDAGYGYTF.

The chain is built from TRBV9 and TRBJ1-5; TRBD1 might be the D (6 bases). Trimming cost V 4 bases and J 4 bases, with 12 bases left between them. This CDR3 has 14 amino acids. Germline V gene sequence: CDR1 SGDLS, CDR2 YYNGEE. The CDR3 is CASSLTGSNQPQHF. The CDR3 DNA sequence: TGTGCCAGCAGCCTTACAGGGAGTAATCAGCCCCAGCATTTT.